This record concerns one T cell receptor (beta chain) sequence. Running of the v3.0 immunoSEQ assay took place at survey level. Clones were sequenced by immunoSEQ multiplex PCR, and TCRdb holds only the in-frame ones, with some missing. The data show some 14,000 clones, with just over 75% seen just once and 15% to 25% held by the top ten. The entry originates in a study of long-term antiretroviral therapy in people with HIV. The CDR3 runs 13 residues. Between the trimmed V and J ends, which lost 4 bases and 6 bases, there was a span of 9 bases. In germline, CDR1 is SNHLY, CDR2 FYNNEI. This material consisted of unsorted PBMCs, taken 1.3 years before starting antiretroviral therapy. The chain links TRBV2 to TRBJ2-2; the D call may be TRBD1 or TRBD2 (6 bases each). The receptor comes from a man in his forties or fifties with HIV. The CDR3 here is CASSVGGSGELFF. The DNA of the CDR3 is TGTGCCAGCAGTGTAGGGGGGTCCGGGGAGCTGTTTTTT. Combining the CDR3 with reference TRBV2 and TRBJ2-2 gives the whole variable domain EPEVTQTPSHQVTQMGQEVILRCVPISNHLYFYWYRQILGQKVEFLVSFYNNEISEKSEIFDDQFSVERPDGSNFTLKIRSTKLEDSAMYFCASSVGGSGELFFGEGSRLTVL.